The source of this TCR beta chain is a study of a mutant IDH1 vaccine in newly diagnosed glioma. On the study more broadly: Patients were pretreated with radiotherapy, temozolomide, or both, mostly both.

Time point indicated: week 23, last vaccination. Doses of 300 ug of mutant IDH1 20-mer peptide were given with topical imiquimod. Profiling relied on immunoSEQ multiplex PCR, and the TCRdb table lists in-frame clones only, not all of them. The sample consists of over 50,000 clones, about 80% of them appearing once. Study-wide results and caveats: Changes in the top peripheral T cell clonotypes seemingly had no bearing on pseudoprogression.

Comment on this clone: Its target is not known.

The CDR3 is made up of 14 amino acids. Germline V gene lookup returns CDR1 SGHTA and CDR2 FQGNSA. V lost 5 bases to trimming and J lost 2 bases; unmatched junction nucleotides: 4. Source: PBMCs, taken from a glioma patient whose treatment included an IDH1 peptide vaccine. The receptor's source is a man aged 18 to 35 with glioma. The chain employs TRBV7-2 and TRBJ2-5; 8 bases align to TRBD1. The CDR3 DNA reads TGTGCCAGCAGCCTTCGGACAGGGCAAGAGACCCAGTACTTC. Translating gives CASSLRTGQETQYF.